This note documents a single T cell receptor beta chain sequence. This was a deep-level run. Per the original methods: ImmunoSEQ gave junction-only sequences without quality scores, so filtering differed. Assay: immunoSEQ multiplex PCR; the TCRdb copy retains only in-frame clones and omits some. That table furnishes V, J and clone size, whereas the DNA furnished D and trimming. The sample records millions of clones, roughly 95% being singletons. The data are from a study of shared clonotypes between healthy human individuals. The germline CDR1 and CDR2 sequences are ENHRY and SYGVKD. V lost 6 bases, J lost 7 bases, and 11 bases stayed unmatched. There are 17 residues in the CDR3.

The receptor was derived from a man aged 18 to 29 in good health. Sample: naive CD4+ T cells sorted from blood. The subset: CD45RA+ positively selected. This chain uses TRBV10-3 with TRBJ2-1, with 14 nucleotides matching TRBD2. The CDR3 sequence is CAIRTQGLAGENNEQFF. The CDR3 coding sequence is TGTGCCATCAGAACCCAGGGACTAGCGGGAGAAAATAATGAGCAGTTCTTC.